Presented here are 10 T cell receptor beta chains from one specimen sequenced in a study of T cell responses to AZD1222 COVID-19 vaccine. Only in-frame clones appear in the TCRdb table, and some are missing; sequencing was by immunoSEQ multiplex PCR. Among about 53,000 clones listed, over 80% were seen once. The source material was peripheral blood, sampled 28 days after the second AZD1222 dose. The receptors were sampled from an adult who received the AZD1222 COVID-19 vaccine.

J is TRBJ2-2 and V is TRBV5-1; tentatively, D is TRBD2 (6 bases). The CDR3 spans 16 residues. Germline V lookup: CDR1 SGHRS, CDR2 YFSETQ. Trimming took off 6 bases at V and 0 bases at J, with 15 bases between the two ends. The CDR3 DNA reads TGCGCCAGCACCCGGGATGGGACTTCGAACACCGGGGAGCTGTTTTTT. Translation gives CASTRDGTSNTGELFF.

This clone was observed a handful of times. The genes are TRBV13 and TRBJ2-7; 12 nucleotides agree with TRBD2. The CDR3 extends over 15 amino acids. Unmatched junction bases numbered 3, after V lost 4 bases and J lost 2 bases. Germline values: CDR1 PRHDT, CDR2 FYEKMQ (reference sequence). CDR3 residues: CASSSGLAGTYEQYF. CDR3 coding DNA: TGTGCCAGCAGCTCTGGACTAGCGGGAACCTACGAGCAGTACTTC.

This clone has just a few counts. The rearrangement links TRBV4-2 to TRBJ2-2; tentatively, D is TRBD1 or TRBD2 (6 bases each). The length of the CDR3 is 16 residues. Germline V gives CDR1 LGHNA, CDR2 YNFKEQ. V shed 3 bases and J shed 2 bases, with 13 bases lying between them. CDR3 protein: CASSHAEGGNTGELFF. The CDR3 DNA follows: TGTGCCAGCAGCCATGCCGAGGGGGGTAACACCGGGGAGCTGTTTTTT.

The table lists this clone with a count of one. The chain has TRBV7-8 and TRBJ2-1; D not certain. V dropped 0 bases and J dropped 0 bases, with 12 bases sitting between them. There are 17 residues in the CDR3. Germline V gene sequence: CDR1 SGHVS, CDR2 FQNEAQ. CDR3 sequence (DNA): TGTGCCAGCAGCTTAGCTAGCACGCTCGACTCCTACAATGAGCAGTTCTTC. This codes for CASSLASTLDSYNEQFF.

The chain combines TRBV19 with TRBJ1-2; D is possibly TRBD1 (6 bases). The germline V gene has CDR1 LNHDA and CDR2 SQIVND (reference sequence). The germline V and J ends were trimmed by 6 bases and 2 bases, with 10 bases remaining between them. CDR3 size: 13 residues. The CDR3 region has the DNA TGTGCCAGTAGCAGGGGCCTAAACTATGGCTACACCTTC. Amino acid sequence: CASSRGLNYGYTF.

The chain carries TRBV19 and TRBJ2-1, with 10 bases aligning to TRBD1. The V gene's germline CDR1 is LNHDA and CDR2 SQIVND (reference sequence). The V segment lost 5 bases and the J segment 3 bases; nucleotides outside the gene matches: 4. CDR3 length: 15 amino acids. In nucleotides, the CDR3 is TGTGCCAGTAGTTCCGGGACAGGGGTCTACAATGAGCAGTTCTTC. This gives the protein CASSSGTGVYNEQFF.

CDR3 loop: CASSYSQALGHGYTF. The CDR3, as DNA: TGTGCCAGCAGTTACTCTCAGGCCCTAGGACATGGCTACACCTTC. The rearrangement uses TRBV6-5 and TRBJ1-2; no definite D call. Deletions cut 0 bases from V and 6 bases from J, with 14 bases between. The length of the CDR3 is 15 residues. The germline gives CDR1 MNHEY, CDR2 SVGAGI.

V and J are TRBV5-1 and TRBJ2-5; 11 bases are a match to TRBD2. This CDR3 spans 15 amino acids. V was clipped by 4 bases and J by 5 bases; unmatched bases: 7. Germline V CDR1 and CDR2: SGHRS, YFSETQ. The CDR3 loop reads CASSGSGRASETQYF. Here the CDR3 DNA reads TGCGCCAGCAGCGGTAGCGGGAGGGCTTCGGAGACCCAGTACTTC. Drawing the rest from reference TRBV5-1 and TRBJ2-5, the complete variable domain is KAGVTQTPRYLIKTRGQQVTLSCSPISGHRSVSWYQQTPGQGLQFLFEYFSETQRNKGNFPGRFSGRQFSNSRSEMNVSTLELGDSALYLCASSGSGRASETQYFGPGTRLLVL.

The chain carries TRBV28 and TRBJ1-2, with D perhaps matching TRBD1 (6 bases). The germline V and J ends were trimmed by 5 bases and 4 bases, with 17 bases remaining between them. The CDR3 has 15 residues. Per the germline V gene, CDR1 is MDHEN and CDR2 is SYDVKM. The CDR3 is CASSVFGGRPYGYTF. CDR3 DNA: TGTGCCAGCAGTGTTTTCGGGGGGCGCCCCTATGGCTACACCTTC.

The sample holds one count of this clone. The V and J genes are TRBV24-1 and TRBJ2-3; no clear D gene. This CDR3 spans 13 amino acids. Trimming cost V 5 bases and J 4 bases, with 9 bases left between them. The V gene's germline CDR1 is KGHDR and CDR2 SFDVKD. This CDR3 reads CATSGPGSDTQYF. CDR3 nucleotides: TGTGCCACCAGTGGCCCCGGTTCAGATACGCAGTATTTT.